The clone carrying this T cell receptor beta chain has only one observation. What it binds is not known. V was pared by 1 base and J by 6 bases, with 3 bases of the junction left unmatched. The CDR3 contains 15 residues. Germline V gene sequence: CDR1 SGHTA, CDR2 FQGNSA. The data are from a study of cytomegalovirus exposure and HLA in healthy donors. With 60 Vbeta and 13 Jbeta primers, the PCR was carried out. Here immunoSEQ multiplex PCR was the method, and the copy in TCRdb shows in-frame clones only, minus some. Among around 150,000 clones listed, approximately 83% were seen once. Study observations and caveats: Earlier findings revealed that most TCR beta V segments proved productive either about 87% or about 30% of the time. The study listed around 150 cytomegalovirus-associated TCR beta chains. A later look showed TCR association rates differing by HLA locus, highest for DRB1 and lowest for HLA-C. Roughly uniform sequencing depth across donors was assumed, possibly incorrectly.

The chain recombines TRBV7-2 with TRBJ2-2; TRBD2 matches 9 bases. Sequenced sample: PBMCs. This clonotype was sampled from a man between 18 and 29 years old in good health and CMV-seropositive. DNA of the CDR3: TGTGCCAGCAGCTTAGAGGCGGGGGGGTCCGGGGAGCTGTTTTTT. As protein: CASSLEAGGSGELFF.